These 4 T cell receptor beta chains share one sample of origin, sequenced in a study of beta chain features in type 1 diabetes. These receptors have no identified antigens. The study reverse transcribed the entire isolated RNA, so it sequenced expressed TCRB transcripts. TCRdb's table, derived via immunoSEQ multiplex PCR, lists solely in-frame clones and lacks some. The data hold 200,000 to 300,000 clones, with around 21% observed a single time. Points from the study as a whole: A moderate, significant TCRB CDR3 shortening appeared in type 1 diabetes across four CD4+ subsets.

The specimen sequenced was naive CD4+ T cells from blood. Source of these receptors: a middle-aged woman with type 1 diabetes.

V gene TRBV4-2 combines with J gene TRBJ2-5, with 9 bases that match TRBD1. Per the germline V gene, CDR1 is LGHNA and CDR2 is YNFKEQ. Germline trimming cut 0 bases from V and 4 bases from J; bases unmatched to any gene: 9. The CDR3 is 17 amino acids. The CDR3 region has the DNA TGTGCCAGCAGCCAAGACATCTCAAGACAGGGGGGAGAGACCCAGTACTTC. Translated: CASSQDISRQGGETQYF.

The rearrangement joins TRBV18 to TRBJ1-4, with D possibly TRBD1 on 5 matching bases. With 3 bases removed from V and 2 bases from J, the gap between germline ends came to 7 bases. The CDR3 loop spans 14 amino acids. Per germline, CDR1 KGHSH and CDR2 LQKENI. The CDR3 coding sequence is TGTGCCAGCTCACCGGACACTACTAATGAAAAACTGTTTTTT. Translated, it gives CASSPDTTNEKLFF.

In this sample, this clone turned up a few times. The chain employs TRBV21-1 and TRBJ2-1; the DNA was not used to check the table's D call, TRBD2. TRBV21-1 is a pseudogene. The CDR3 consists of 13 residues. CDR3: CASSTLAGVGQFF. The CDR3 DNA reads as TGTGCCAGCAGCACACTAGCGGGAGTCGGGCAGTTCTTC.

This clone was seen more than once but under ten times. V gene TRBV15 combines with J gene TRBJ1-5, with D unclear. The CDR3 length is 12 residues. Trimming stripped 6 bases from V and 6 bases from J, with 9 bases between. Germline CDR1 and CDR2: LNHNV and YYDKDF (reference sequence). The CDR3 spells CATSPRAQPQHF. CDR3 coding DNA: TGTGCCACCAGTCCTAGAGCTCAGCCCCAGCATTTT. The entire variable domain, with the rest obtained from reference TRBV15 and TRBJ1-5, is as follows: DAMVIQNPRYQVTQFGKPVTLSCSQTLNHNVMYWYQQKSSQAPKLLFHYYDKDFNNEADTPDNFQSRRPNTSFCFLDIRSPGLGDTAMYLCATSPRAQPQHFGDGTRLSIL.